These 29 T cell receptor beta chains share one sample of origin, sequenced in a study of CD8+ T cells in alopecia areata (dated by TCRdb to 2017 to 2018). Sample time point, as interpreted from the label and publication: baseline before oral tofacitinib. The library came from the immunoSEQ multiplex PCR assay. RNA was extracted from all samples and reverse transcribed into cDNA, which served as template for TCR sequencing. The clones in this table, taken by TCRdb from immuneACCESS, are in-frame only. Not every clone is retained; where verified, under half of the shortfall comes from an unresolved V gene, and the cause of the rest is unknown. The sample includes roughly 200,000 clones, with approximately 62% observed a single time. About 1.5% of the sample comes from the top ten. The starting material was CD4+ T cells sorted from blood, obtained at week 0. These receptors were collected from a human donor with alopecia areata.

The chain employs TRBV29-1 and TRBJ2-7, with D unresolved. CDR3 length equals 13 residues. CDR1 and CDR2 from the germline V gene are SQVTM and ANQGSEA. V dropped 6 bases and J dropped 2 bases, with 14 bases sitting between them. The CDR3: CSVVSGAAYEQYF. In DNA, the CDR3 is TGCAGCGTAGTCTCAGGTGCAGCCTACGAGCAGTACTTC.

The CDR3 is CATVGHPRSGELFF. The CDR3 DNA follows: TGTGCCACGGTTGGACATCCTAGATCCGGGGAGCTGTTTTTT. The rearrangement uses TRBV28 and TRBJ2-2; TRBD1 might be the D (5 bases). V gave up 10 bases and J gave up 6 bases, with 18 bases separating them. In germline, CDR1 is MDHEN, CDR2 SYDVKM. The CDR3 runs 14 residues.

CDR3 residues: CASSSDRTGNSPLHF. DNA for the CDR3: TGCGCCAGCAGCAGCGATAGGACAGGGAATTCACCCCTCCACTTT. V gene TRBV4-3 combines with J gene TRBJ1-6, with TRBD1 identical over 8 bases. Unmatched junction bases numbered 7, after V lost 5 bases and J lost 7 bases. The CDR3 length is 15 residues. Per the germline V gene, CDR1 is LGHNA and CDR2 is YSLEER.

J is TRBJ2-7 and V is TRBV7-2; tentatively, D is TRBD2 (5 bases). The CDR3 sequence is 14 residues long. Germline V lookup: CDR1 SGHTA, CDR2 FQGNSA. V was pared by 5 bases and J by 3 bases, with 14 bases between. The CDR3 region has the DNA TGTGCCAGCAGCAAACTAGGACCCAACTACGAGCAGTACTTC. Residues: CASSKLGPNYEQYF.

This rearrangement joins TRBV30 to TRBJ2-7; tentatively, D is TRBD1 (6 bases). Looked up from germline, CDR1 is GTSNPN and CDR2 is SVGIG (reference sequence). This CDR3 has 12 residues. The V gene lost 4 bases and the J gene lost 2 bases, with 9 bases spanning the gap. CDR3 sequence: CAWKTGTYEQYF. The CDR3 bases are TGTGCCTGGAAGACAGGAACCTACGAGCAGTACTTC.

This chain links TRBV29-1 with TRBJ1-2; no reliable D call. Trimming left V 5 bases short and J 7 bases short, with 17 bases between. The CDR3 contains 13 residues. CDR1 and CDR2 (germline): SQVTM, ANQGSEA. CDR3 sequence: CSVSTDVEAGYTF. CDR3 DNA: TGCAGCGTTTCGACGGACGTCGAGGCTGGCTACACCTTC.

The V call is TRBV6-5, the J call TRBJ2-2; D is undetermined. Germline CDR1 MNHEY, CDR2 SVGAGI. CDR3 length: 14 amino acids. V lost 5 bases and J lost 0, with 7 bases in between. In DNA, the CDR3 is TGTGCCAGCAGTCAAGTCGCGAACACCGGGGAGCTGTTTTTT. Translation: CASSQVANTGELFF.

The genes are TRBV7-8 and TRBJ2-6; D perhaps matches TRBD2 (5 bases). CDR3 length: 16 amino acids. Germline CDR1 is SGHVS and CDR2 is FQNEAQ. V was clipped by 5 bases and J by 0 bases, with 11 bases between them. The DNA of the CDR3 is TGTGCCAGCAGCCTTCGCGGAGGCTCTGGGGCCAACGTCCTGACTTTC. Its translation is CASSLRGGSGANVLTF.

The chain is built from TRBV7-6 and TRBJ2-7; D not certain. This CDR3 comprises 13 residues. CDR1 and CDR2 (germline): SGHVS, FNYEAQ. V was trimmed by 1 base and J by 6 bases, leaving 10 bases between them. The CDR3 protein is CASSLDRRAEQYF. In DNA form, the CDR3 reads TGTGCCAGCAGCTTAGATCGCCGCGCCGAGCAGTACTTC.

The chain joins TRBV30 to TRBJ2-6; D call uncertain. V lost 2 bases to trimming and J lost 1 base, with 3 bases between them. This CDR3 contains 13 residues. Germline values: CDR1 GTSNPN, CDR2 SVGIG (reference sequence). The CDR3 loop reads CAWSWSGANVLTF. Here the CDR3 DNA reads TGTGCCTGGAGTTGGTCTGGGGCCAACGTCCTGACTTTC.

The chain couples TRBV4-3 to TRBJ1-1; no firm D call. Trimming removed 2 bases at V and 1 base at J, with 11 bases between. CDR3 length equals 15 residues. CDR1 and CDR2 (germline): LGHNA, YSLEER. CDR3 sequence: CASSQSSFQNTEAFF. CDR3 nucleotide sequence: TGCGCCAGCAGCCAAAGTTCATTCCAGAACACTGAAGCTTTCTTT.

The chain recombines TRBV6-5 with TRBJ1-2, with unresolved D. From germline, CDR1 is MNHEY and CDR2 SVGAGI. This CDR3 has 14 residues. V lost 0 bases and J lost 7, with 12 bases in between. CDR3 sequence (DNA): TGTGCCAGCAGTTACTCCGGACGGATAGTTGGCTACACCTTC. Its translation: CASSYSGRIVGYTF.

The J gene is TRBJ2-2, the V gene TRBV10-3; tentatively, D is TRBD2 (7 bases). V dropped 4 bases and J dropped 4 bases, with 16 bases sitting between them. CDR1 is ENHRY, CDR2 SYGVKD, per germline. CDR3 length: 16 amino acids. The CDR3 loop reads CAISVTAGAVTGELFF. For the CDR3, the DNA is TGTGCCATCAGTGTTACGGCGGGGGCGGTCACCGGGGAGCTGTTTTTT.

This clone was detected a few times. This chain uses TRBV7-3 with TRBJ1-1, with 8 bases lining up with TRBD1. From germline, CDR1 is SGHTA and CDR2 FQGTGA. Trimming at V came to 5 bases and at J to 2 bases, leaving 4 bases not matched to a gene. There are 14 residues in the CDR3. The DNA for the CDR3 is TGTGCCAGCAGCGTCGACAGGGGAAACACTGAAGCTTTCTTT. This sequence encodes CASSVDRGNTEAFF.

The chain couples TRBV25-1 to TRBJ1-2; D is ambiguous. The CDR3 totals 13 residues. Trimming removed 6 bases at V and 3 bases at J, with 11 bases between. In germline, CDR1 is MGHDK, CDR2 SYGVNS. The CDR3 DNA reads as TGTGCCAGCAGGATGGACGGTTACTATGGCTACACCTTC. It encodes CASRMDGYYGYTF.

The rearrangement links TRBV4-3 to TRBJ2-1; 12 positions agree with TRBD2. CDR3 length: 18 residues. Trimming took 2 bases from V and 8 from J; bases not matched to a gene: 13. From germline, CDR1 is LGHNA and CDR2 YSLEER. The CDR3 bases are TGCGCCAGCAGCCAAACTACTAGCGGGGGGATGCTTGGGGATGAGCAGTTCTTC. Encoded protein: CASSQTTSGGMLGDEQFF.

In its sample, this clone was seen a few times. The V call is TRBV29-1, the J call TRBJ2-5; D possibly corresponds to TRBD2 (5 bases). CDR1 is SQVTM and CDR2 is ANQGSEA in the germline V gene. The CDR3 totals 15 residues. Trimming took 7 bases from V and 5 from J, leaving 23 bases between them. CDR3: CSAVRGSVDGETQYF. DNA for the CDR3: TGCAGCGCCGTTCGAGGGTCAGTCGACGGGGAGACCCAGTACTTC.

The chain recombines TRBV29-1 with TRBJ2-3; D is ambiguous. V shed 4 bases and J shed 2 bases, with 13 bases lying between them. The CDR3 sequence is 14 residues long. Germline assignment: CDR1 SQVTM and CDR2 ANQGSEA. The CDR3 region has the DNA TGCAGCGTTGTTGGGCCACAGCTCACAGATACGCAGTATTTT. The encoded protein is CSVVGPQLTDTQYF.

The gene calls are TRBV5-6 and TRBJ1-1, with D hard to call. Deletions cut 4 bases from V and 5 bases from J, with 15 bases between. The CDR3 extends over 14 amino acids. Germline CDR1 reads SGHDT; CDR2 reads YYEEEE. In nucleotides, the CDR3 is TGTGCCAGCAGCATATACCGGGATGGGACTGAAGCTTTCTTT. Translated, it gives CASSIYRDGTEAFF.

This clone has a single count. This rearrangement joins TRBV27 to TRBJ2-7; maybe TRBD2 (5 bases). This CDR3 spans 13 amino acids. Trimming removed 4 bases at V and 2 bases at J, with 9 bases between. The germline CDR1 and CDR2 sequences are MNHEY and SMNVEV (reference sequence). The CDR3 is CASSWRVAYEQYF. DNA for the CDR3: TGTGCCAGCAGTTGGCGGGTTGCCTACGAGCAGTACTTC.

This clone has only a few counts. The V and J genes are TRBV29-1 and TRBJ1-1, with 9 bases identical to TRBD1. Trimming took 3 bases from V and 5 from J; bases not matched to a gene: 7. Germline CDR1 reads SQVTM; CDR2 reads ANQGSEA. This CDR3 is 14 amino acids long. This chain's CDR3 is CSVDRDRAGTEAFF. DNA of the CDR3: TGCAGCGTTGATCGGGACAGGGCGGGGACTGAAGCTTTCTTT.

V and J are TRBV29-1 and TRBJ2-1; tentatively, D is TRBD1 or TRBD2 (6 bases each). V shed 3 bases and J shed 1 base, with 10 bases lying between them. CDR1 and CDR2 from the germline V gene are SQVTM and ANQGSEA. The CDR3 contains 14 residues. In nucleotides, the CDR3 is TGCAGCGTTGACGGAGGGACATCCTACAATGAGCAGTTCTTC. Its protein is CSVDGGTSYNEQFF.

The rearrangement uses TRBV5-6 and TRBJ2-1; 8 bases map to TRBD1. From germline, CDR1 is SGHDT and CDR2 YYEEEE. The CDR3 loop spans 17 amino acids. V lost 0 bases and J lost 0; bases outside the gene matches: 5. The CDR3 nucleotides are TGTGCCAGCAGCTTGGCCGGTACAGGGGGCTCCTACAATGAGCAGTTCTTC. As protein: CASSLAGTGGSYNEQFF.

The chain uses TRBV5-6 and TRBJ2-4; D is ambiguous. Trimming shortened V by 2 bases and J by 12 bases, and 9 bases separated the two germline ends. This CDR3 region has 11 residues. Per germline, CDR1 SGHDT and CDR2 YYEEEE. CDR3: CASSFGDAQYF. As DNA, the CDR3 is TGTGCCAGCAGCTTTGGGGATGCTCAGTACTTC.

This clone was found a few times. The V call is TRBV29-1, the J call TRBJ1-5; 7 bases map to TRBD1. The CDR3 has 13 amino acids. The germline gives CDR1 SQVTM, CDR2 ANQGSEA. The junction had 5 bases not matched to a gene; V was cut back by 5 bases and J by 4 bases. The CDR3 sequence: CSVSGQENQPQHF. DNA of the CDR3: TGCAGCGTTAGCGGACAGGAAAATCAGCCCCAGCATTTT.

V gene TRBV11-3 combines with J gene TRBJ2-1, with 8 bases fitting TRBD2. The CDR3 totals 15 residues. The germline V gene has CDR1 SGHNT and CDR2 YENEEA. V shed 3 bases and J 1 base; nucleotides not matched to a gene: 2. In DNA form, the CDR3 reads TGTGCCAGCAGCTTTAGCGGGGCGTCCTACAATGAGCAGTTCTTC. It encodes CASSFSGASYNEQFF.

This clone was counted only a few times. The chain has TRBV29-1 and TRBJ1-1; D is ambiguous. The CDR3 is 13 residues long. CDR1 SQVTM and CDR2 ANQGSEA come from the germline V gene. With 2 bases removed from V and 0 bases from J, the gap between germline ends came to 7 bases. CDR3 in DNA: TGCAGCGTTGAACAGGCTATGAACACTGAAGCTTTCTTT. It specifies CSVEQAMNTEAFF. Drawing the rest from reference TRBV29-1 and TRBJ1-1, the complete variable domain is SAVISQKPSRDICQRGTSLTIQCQVDSQVTMMFWYRQQPGQSLTLIATANQGSEATYESGFVIDKFPISRPNLTFSTLTVSNMSPEDSSIYLCSVEQAMNTEAFFGQGTRLTVV.

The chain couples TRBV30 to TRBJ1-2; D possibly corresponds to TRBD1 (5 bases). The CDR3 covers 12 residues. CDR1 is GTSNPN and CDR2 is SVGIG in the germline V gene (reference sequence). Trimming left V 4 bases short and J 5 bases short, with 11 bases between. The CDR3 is CAWTREKYGYTF. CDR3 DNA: TGTGCCTGGACCAGGGAGAAATATGGCTACACCTTC.

The CDR3 sequence is CSAVATDTQYF. DNA for the CDR3: TGCAGTGCGGTAGCGACAGATACGCAGTATTTT. This rearrangement joins TRBV20-1 to TRBJ2-3; D perhaps matches TRBD2 (5 bases). There are 11 residues in the CDR3. The V gene lost 6 bases and the J gene lost 3 bases, with 7 bases spanning the gap. In germline, CDR1 is DFQATT, CDR2 SNEGSKA (reference sequence).